The 26 T cell receptor beta chains in this list originate from one sample, sequenced in a study of CD8+ T cells in alopecia areata. Specified treatment: oral pan-JAK inhibitor, 5-10 mg twice daily. TCR sequencing used cDNA made by reverse transcription of extracted RNA. Produced via immunoSEQ multiplex PCR; TCRdb's table is partial and in-frame only. The table records approximately 210,000 clones, 50% to 70% of them present only once. The sample consisted of CD4+ T cells sorted from blood, taken between weeks 49 and 50, from a patient treated with tofacitinib. The receptors were sampled from a human donor with alopecia areata.

This rearrangement joins TRBV7-2 to TRBJ1-2; unclear D gene. V was clipped by 1 base and J by 5 bases, with 14 bases between them. Germline V lookup: CDR1 SGHTA, CDR2 FQGNSA. CDR3 length equals 15 residues. CDR3 residues: CASSLDGFPKYGYTF. CDR3 in DNA: TGTGCCAGCAGCTTAGATGGGTTCCCGAAGTATGGCTACACCTTC.

This clone came up a few times. V usage is TRBV18 and J usage is TRBJ2-5; no clear D gene. This CDR3 has 14 amino acids. The ends were cut back, 3 bases at V and 2 bases at J, with 10 bases in the middle. CDR1 and CDR2 from the germline V gene are KGHSH and LQKENI. CDR3 coding DNA: TGTGCCAGCTCACCTTGGACGGAGCAAGAGACCCAGTACTTC. Amino acids: CASSPWTEQETQYF. Full variable domain (missing parts from reference TRBV18 and TRBJ2-5): NAGVMQNPRHLVRRRGQEARLRCSPMKGHSHVYWYRQLPEEGLKFMVYLQKENIIDESGMPKERFSAEFPKEGPSILRIQQVVRGDSAAYFCASSPWTEQETQYFGPGTRLLVL.

The J gene is TRBJ2-1, the V gene TRBV11-2; 8 bases are a match to TRBD2. Trimming took 4 bases from V and 8 from J; bases not matched to a gene: 16. The CDR3 loop spans 17 amino acids. Germline V lookup: CDR1 SGHAT, CDR2 FQNNGV. The CDR3 nucleotides are TGTGCCAGCAGCTCAGCAACCGGGACTAGGGGCAACTATGAGCAGTTCTTC. Translation: CASSSATGTRGNYEQFF.

The chain joins TRBV27 to TRBJ1-2; maybe TRBD1 (5 bases). Trimming shortened V by 2 bases and J by 8 bases, and 15 bases separated the two germline ends. The CDR3 has 14 residues. The germline CDR1 and CDR2 sequences are MNHEY and SMNVEV (reference sequence). In DNA form, the CDR3 reads TGTGCCAGCAGTTTAGGACGGAACCCAGGGGGCTACACCTTC. This encodes CASSLGRNPGGYTF.

This clone has a count of ten or more. The chain has TRBV4-3 and TRBJ2-5, with a weak D call TRBD1 (6 bases). The CDR3 spans 18 residues. CDR1 and CDR2 from the germline V gene are LGHNA and YSLEER. Trimming took 2 bases from V and 2 from J, leaving 21 bases between them. The CDR3 sequence is CASSQFRGGTGSQETQYF. In DNA form, the CDR3 reads TGCGCCAGCAGCCAATTTCGTGGAGGTACAGGGAGTCAAGAGACCCAGTACTTC.

The J gene is TRBJ1-1, the V gene TRBV29-1, with D hard to call. The CDR3 is 15 residues long. Germline V CDR1 and CDR2: SQVTM, ANQGSEA. V gave up 7 bases and J gave up 2 bases, with 20 bases separating them. This chain's CDR3 is CSAQPGTRPNTEAFF. The CDR3 DNA reads as TGCAGCGCTCAACCGGGAACCAGGCCTAACACTGAAGCTTTCTTT.

V usage is TRBV7-8 and J usage is TRBJ2-5; D is perhaps TRBD1 or TRBD2 (6 bases each). Trimming shortened V by 3 bases and J by 0 bases, and 11 bases separated the two germline ends. This CDR3 is built from 15 residues. The germline gives CDR1 SGHVS, CDR2 FQNEAQ. The CDR3 DNA sequence: TGTGCCAGCAGCTTGGGGGGCCGGGACCAAGAGACCCAGTACTTC. Protein sequence: CASSLGGRDQETQYF.

In its sample, this clone was seen once. The chain uses TRBV30 and TRBJ1-1; D remains ambiguous. The V and J ends lost 8 bases and 2 bases respectively, with 18 bases between them. The germline V gene has CDR1 GTSNPN and CDR2 SVGIG (reference sequence). There are 14 residues in the CDR3. The CDR3 here is CAGTRKASNTEAFF. The CDR3 nucleotides read TGTGCCGGCACTAGGAAGGCCTCAAACACTGAAGCTTTCTTT. Filled out from reference TRBV30 and TRBJ1-1, the complete variable domain reads SQTIHQWPATLVQPVGSPLSLECTVEGTSNPNLYWYRQAAGRGLQLLFYSVGIGQISSEVPQNLSASRPQDRQFILSSKKLLLSDSGFYLCAGTRKASNTEAFFGQGTRLTVV.

This chain uses TRBV27 with TRBJ1-4; TRBD1 might be the D (6 bases). Trimming pared 4 bases from V and 0 bases from J, leaving 9 bases between. The CDR3 totals 15 residues. Germline CDR1 and CDR2: MNHEY and SMNVEV (reference sequence). CDR3 residues: CASSSRGATNEKLFF. The DNA for the CDR3 is TGTGCCAGCAGTTCCAGGGGTGCAACTAATGAAAAACTGTTTTTT. The full variable domain, completed using reference TRBV27 and TRBJ1-4, is EAQVTQNPRYLITVTGKKLTVTCSQNMNHEYMSWYRQDPGLGLRQIYYSMNVEVTDKGDVPEGYKVSRKEKRNFPLILESPSPNQTSLYFCASSSRGATNEKLFFGSGTQLSVL.

The chain has TRBV29-1 and TRBJ2-2; no clear D gene. CDR3 length equals 13 residues. Germline values: CDR1 SQVTM, CDR2 ANQGSEA. Trimming cost V 5 bases and J 4 bases, with 11 bases left between them. The CDR3 protein is CSVSPSGTGELFF. The CDR3 DNA follows: TGCAGCGTTTCTCCTTCGGGCACCGGGGAGCTGTTTTTT.

The V call is TRBV7-6, the J call TRBJ2-7, with D possibly matching TRBD2 (6 bases). The CDR3 is 13 amino acids. Trimming removed 0 bases at V and 4 bases at J, with 7 bases between. Germline CDR1 SGHVS, CDR2 FNYEAQ. The CDR3 spells CASSLAEGYEQYF. The CDR3 DNA reads as TGTGCCAGCAGCTTAGCGGAGGGGTACGAGCAGTACTTC. Complete variable domain (other parts from reference TRBV7-6 and TRBJ2-7): GAGVSQSPRYKVTKRGQDVALRCDPISGHVSLYWYRQALGQGPEFLTYFNYEAQQDKSGLPNDRFSAERPEGSISTLTIQRTEQRDSAMYRCASSLAEGYEQYFGPGTRLTVT.

This clone was seen only once. The rearrangement joins TRBV15 to TRBJ1-2, with 7 nucleotides matching TRBD1. Looked up from germline, CDR1 is LNHNV and CDR2 is YYDKDF (reference sequence). CDR3 length: 15 residues. Germline trimming cut 1 base from V and 8 bases from J; bases unmatched to any gene: 10. CDR3: CATSRALQGIGGYTF. The CDR3 DNA sequence: TGTGCCACCAGCAGAGCCTTACAGGGGATAGGAGGCTACACCTTC. The complete variable domain, with remaining parts taken from reference TRBV15 and TRBJ1-2, reads DAMVIQNPRYQVTQFGKPVTLSCSQTLNHNVMYWYQQKSSQAPKLLFHYYDKDFNNEADTPDNFQSRRPNTSFCFLDIRSPGLGDTAMYLCATSRALQGIGGYTFGSGTRLTVV.

This chain joins TRBV5-6 and TRBJ2-1; 8 nucleotides align to TRBD1. V was clipped by 0 bases and J by 11 bases; unmatched bases: 10. CDR3 size: 15 residues. Germline CDR1 reads SGHDT; CDR2 reads YYEEEE. In DNA form, the CDR3 reads TGTGCCAGCAGCTTGGTTTTCGCAGGGGGCAACCAGCAGTTCTTC. This translates into CASSLVFAGGNQQFF.

The chain has TRBV7-2 and TRBJ2-3, with D tentatively TRBD2 (5 bases). The CDR3 length is 16 residues. The V gene's germline CDR1 is SGHTA and CDR2 FQGNSA. V was trimmed by 1 base and J by 1 base, leaving 12 bases between them. CDR3 loop: CASSLDPAARTDTQYF. The CDR3 DNA reads as TGTGCCAGCAGCTTAGACCCAGCGGCCCGCACAGATACGCAGTATTTT.

The chain recombines TRBV30 with TRBJ2-7; 10 nucleotides match TRBD2. CDR1 and CDR2 (germline): GTSNPN, SVGIG (reference sequence). The CDR3 is 13 residues long. Germline trimming cut 8 bases from V and 2 bases from J; bases unmatched to any gene: 6. In DNA form, the CDR3 reads TGTGCCGTTACTAGCGGGGCCCCCTACGAGCAGTACTTC. Translation: CAVTSGAPYEQYF. The variable domain in full, with the rest retrieved from reference TRBV30 and TRBJ2-7, is SQTIHQWPATLVQPVGSPLSLECTVEGTSNPNLYWYRQAAGRGLQLLFYSVGIGQISSEVPQNLSASRPQDRQFILSSKKLLLSDSGFYLCAVTSGAPYEQYFGPGTRLTVT.

The CDR3 DNA reads as TGTGCCAGCAGCCCCGACAGGGATCAGCCCCAGCATTTT. Translating it yields CASSPDRDQPQHF. This chain links TRBV11-2 with TRBJ1-5; 7 bases agree with TRBD1. This CDR3 is built from 13 residues. V lost 5 bases, J lost 5 bases, and 3 bases stayed unmatched. Germline V gene lookup returns CDR1 SGHAT and CDR2 FQNNGV.

The chain recombines TRBV7-9 with TRBJ2-3, with 9 bases fitting TRBD2. Per germline, CDR1 SEHNR and CDR2 FQNEAQ (reference sequence). The CDR3 loop spans 12 amino acids. The CDR3 sequence is CAERGGTDTQYF. The CDR3 coding sequence is TGTGCGGAGCGGGGGGGCACAGATACGCAGTATTTT.

This chain links TRBV11-1 with TRBJ1-2; D is possibly TRBD1 (6 bases). Trimming removed 5 bases from V and 3 bases from J, with 10 bases in between. Per the germline V gene, CDR1 is SGHAT and CDR2 is FQDESV (reference sequence). This CDR3 contains 13 residues. CDR3 sequence (DNA): TGTGCCAGCAGCCTGGCAGGGGACTATGGCTACACCTTC. Amino acids: CASSLAGDYGYTF.

CDR3 protein: CASSYDGDNSPLHF. CDR3 nucleotide sequence: TGCGCCAGCAGCTATGACGGAGATAATTCACCCCTCCACTTT. This chain uses TRBV5-1 with TRBJ1-6; the D is unclear. Germline CDR1 reads SGHRS; CDR2 reads YFSETQ. Between the trimmed V and J ends, which lost 3 bases and 5 bases, there was a span of 9 bases. The CDR3 totals 14 residues. Using reference TRBV5-1 and TRBJ1-6 for the parts outside the CDR3, the full variable domain is KAGVTQTPRYLIKTRGQQVTLSCSPISGHRSVSWYQQTPGQGLQFLFEYFSETQRNKGNFPGRFSGRQFSNSRSEMNVSTLELGDSALYLCASSYDGDNSPLHFGNGTRLTVT.

This rearrangement joins TRBV29-1 to TRBJ1-2; the match to TRBD1 covers 8 bases. The CDR3 contains 13 residues. Germline V gene sequence: CDR1 SQVTM, CDR2 ANQGSEA. CDR3 loop: CIVRTGGRDGYTF. The CDR3 nucleotides are TGCATCGTACGAACAGGGGGGCGAGATGGCTACACCTTC.

V and J are TRBV7-9 and TRBJ1-1, with a weak D call TRBD1 (5 bases). In germline, CDR1 is SEHNR, CDR2 FQNEAQ (reference sequence). The CDR3 runs to 13 residues. The CDR3 coding sequence is TGTGCAGGGGACCGGGGGATGAACACTGAAGCTTTCTTT. As protein: CAGDRGMNTEAFF.

This chain uses TRBV7-8 with TRBJ2-3, with a weak D call TRBD2 (5 bases). Germline assignment: CDR1 SGHVS and CDR2 FQNEAQ. The CDR3 length is 17 residues. The V gene lost 7 bases and the J gene lost 0 bases, with 20 bases spanning the gap. Here the CDR3 DNA reads TGTGCCAGCACGCGCGGCAGGACGACTACTAGCACAGATACGCAGTATTTT. Its protein product is CASTRGRTTTSTDTQYF.

The J gene is TRBJ1-1, the V gene TRBV5-1, with D perhaps TRBD1 (6 bases). The CDR3 has 14 residues. Germline loops: CDR1 SGHRS, CDR2 YFSETQ. The V gene lost 0 bases and the J gene lost 0 bases, with 6 bases spanning the gap. CDR3 amino acids: CASSLGQVNTEAFF. The CDR3 DNA is TGCGCCAGCAGCTTGGGACAGGTGAACACTGAAGCTTTCTTT.

The rearrangement links TRBV6-5 to TRBJ1-6; no clear D gene. Germline V gives CDR1 MNHEY, CDR2 SVGAGI. The CDR3 runs to 13 residues. V dropped 9 bases and J dropped 7 bases, with 13 bases sitting between them. The CDR3 is CASTSGWNSPLHF. CDR3 bases: TGTGCCAGTACTTCCGGGTGGAATTCACCCCTCCACTTT.

The chain has TRBV30 and TRBJ1-4; D gene uncertain. V was shortened by 0 bases and J by 3 bases, with 8 bases between the two germline ends. The CDR3 totals 14 residues. Germline V gives CDR1 GTSNPN, CDR2 SVGIG (reference sequence). CDR3 in DNA: TGTGCCTGGAGTGTACGGCAGGCTAATGAAAAACTGTTTTTT. Translation: CAWSVRQANEKLFF.

The rearrangement joins TRBV5-1 to TRBJ2-2; 10 bases line up with TRBD2. CDR1 SGHRS and CDR2 YFSETQ come from the germline V gene. Trimming at V came to 5 bases and at J to 4 bases, leaving 8 bases not matched to a gene. This CDR3 comprises 16 residues. The chain's CDR3 is CASRRLAGALTGELFF. DNA of the CDR3: TGCGCCAGCAGGCGTCTAGCGGGGGCCCTCACCGGGGAGCTGTTTTTT.